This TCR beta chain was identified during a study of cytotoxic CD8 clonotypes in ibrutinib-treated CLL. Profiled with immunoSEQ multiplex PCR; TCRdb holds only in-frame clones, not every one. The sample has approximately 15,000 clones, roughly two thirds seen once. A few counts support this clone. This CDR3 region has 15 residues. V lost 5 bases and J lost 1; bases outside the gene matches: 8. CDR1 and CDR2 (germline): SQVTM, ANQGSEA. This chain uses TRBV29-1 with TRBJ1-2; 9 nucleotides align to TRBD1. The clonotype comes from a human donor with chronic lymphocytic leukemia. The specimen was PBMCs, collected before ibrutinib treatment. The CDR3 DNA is TGCAGCGTTAGAAGTATGGACAGGGGTAACTATGGCTACACCTTC. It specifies CSVRSMDRGNYGYTF.